The 15 T cell receptor beta chains in this list originate from one sample, sequenced in a study of cytomegalovirus exposure and HLA in healthy donors. This PCR relied on a set of 60 Vbeta primers and 13 Jbeta primers. The data were produced by immunoSEQ multiplex PCR, yet TCRdb's version contains in-frame clones alone and is incomplete. The sample table includes roughly 120,000 clones. The sequenced sample consisted of PBMCs. Receptors were obtained from a man aged 25 to 40 in good health and CMV-seronegative.

V usage is TRBV7-9 and J usage is TRBJ2-7, with D perhaps TRBD1 (5 bases). V lost 2 bases to trimming and J lost 0 bases, with 8 bases between them. This CDR3 spans 14 amino acids. From germline, CDR1 is SEHNR and CDR2 FQNEAQ (reference sequence). CDR3 region: CASSLQGNSYEQYF. The CDR3 DNA follows: TGTGCCAGCAGCTTACAGGGCAACTCCTACGAGCAGTACTTC.

The chain links TRBV15 to TRBJ1-6; 11 nucleotides align to TRBD1. Germline V gene lookup returns CDR1 LNHNV and CDR2 YYDKDF (reference sequence). The CDR3 is made up of 13 amino acids. The V and J ends lost 9 bases and 8 bases, in that order; junction bases with no gene match: 3. CDR3 DNA sequence: TGTGCCACGGGGGGACAGGGGGATTCACCCCTCCACTTT. Amino acid sequence: CATGGQGDSPLHF.

With regard to this clone: One end of the junction is discordant with germline, which a read error may explain. V and J are TRBV6-5 and TRBJ1-2, with D perhaps TRBD1 (5 bases). CDR1 and CDR2 (germline): MNHEY, SVGAGI. This CDR3 is 15 amino acids long. In DNA form, the CDR3 reads TGTGCCGGCAGAGGGGTGGTGGATCATAACTATGGCTACACCTTC. Its protein is CAGRGVVDHNYGYTF.

V and J are TRBV4-1 and TRBJ1-2, with D maybe TRBD1 (5 bases). This CDR3 has 16 amino acids. V gave up 2 bases and J gave up 0 bases, with 13 bases separating them. CDR1 is MGHRA, CDR2 YSYEKL, per germline. CDR3 DNA sequence: TGCGCCAGCAGCCAACCGTTACAGGATTCTAACTATGGCTACACCTTC. It encodes CASSQPLQDSNYGYTF.

The rearrangement uses TRBV6-1 and TRBJ1-3; no firm D call. This CDR3 is 15 amino acids long. V lost 4 bases and J 0 bases, leaving 10 bases between the germline ends. Germline V gene sequence: CDR1 MNHNS, CDR2 SASEGT. CDR3 amino acids: CASSGTPSSGNTIYF. The CDR3 nucleotides are TGTGCCAGCAGTGGGACTCCCAGCTCTGGAAACACCATATATTTT.

The V call is TRBV2, the J call TRBJ2-3, with 9 nucleotides matching TRBD2. The CDR3 runs to 14 residues. Per the germline V gene, CDR1 is SNHLY and CDR2 is FYNNEI. V gave up 7 bases and J gave up 6 bases; unmatched junction bases: 8. The CDR3 sequence: CASTTERGVDTQYF. The CDR3 bases are TGTGCCAGCACGACCGAGCGGGGGGTTGATACGCAGTATTTT.

This chain links TRBV27 with TRBJ2-5, with TRBD2 matching over 9 bases. The CDR3 covers 17 residues. With V trimmed by 3 bases and J by 2 bases, 10 bases remained unmatched. Germline CDR1 MNHEY, CDR2 SMNVEV (reference sequence). CDR3 DNA sequence: TGTGCCAGCAGTTTGAGTGTGTTAGCGGGGGTGCAAGAGACCCAGTACTTC. It codes for CASSLSVLAGVQETQYF.

The rearrangement links TRBV28 to TRBJ2-1, with 14 bases fitting TRBD2. Trimming removed 5 bases from V and 7 bases from J; junction bases left unmatched: 4. The CDR3 totals 15 residues. Germline assignment: CDR1 MDHEN and CDR2 SYDVKM. Written as DNA, the CDR3 is TGTGCCAGCAGTCGAGGGACTAGCGGGGGTAATGAGCAGTTCTTC. Translated, it gives CASSRGTSGGNEQFF. Variable domain in full (rest from reference TRBV28 and TRBJ2-1): DVKVTQSSRYLVKRTGEKVFLECVQDMDHENMFWYRQDPGLGLRLIYFSYDVKMKEKGDIPEGYSVSREKKERFSLILESASTNQTSMYLCASSRGTSGGNEQFFGPGTRLTVL.

This chain links TRBV7-2 with TRBJ2-1; maybe TRBD1 (6 bases). The CDR3 is 14 amino acids. Germline V lookup: CDR1 SGHTA, CDR2 FQGNSA. Trimming pared 5 bases from V and 9 bases from J, leaving 17 bases between. The CDR3 reads CASSLQGPLPEQFF. DNA for the CDR3: TGTGCCAGCAGCCTACAGGGACCCCTGCCTGAGCAGTTCTTC.

The chain carries TRBV7-6 and TRBJ2-6; tentative D call: TRBD2 (7 bases). Deletions cut 5 bases from V and 3 bases from J, with 14 bases between. Germline V lookup: CDR1 SGHVS, CDR2 FNYEAQ. The CDR3 is 16 amino acids. The CDR3 DNA is TGTGCCAGCAGCGAGACGGGGGGCATTGGGGCCAACGTCCTGACTTTC. Translated, it gives CASSETGGIGANVLTF.

The chain is built from TRBV6-6 and TRBJ2-2; TRBD1 might be the D (5 bases). The CDR3 covers 14 residues. The V gene lost 0 bases and the J gene lost 6 bases, with 8 bases spanning the gap. Germline values: CDR1 MNHNY, CDR2 SVGAGI (reference sequence). CDR3: CASSYSQGAGELFF. In nucleotides, the CDR3 is TGTGCCAGCAGTTACTCCCAGGGTGCCGGGGAGCTGTTTTTT.

The rearrangement uses TRBV27 and TRBJ2-2, with D perhaps matching TRBD1 (6 bases). This CDR3 region has 15 residues. V lost 1 base and J 5 bases, leaving 11 bases between the germline ends. Germline V gene sequence: CDR1 MNHEY, CDR2 SMNVEV (reference sequence). CDR3 residues: CASSLFQGQTGELFF. The CDR3 DNA follows: TGTGCCAGCAGTTTATTCCAGGGGCAAACCGGGGAGCTGTTTTTT.

A remark on this clone: Other DNA sequences in the sample encode the same CDR3. This sequence joins TRBV4-2 and TRBJ2-3; D gene unclear. The CDR3 covers 15 residues. CDR1 is LGHNA, CDR2 YNFKEQ, per germline. V lost 0 bases and J 4 bases, leaving 11 bases between the germline ends. CDR3 protein: CASSQDTGLADTQYF. The CDR3 bases are TGTGCCAGCAGCCAAGATACGGGTTTAGCAGATACGCAGTATTTT.

The chain carries TRBV27 and TRBJ2-3; D unresolved. This CDR3 is built from 16 residues. Germline lookup yields CDR1 MNHEY and CDR2 SMNVEV (reference sequence). The germline V and J ends were trimmed by 5 bases and 2 bases, with 17 bases remaining between them. CDR3 in amino acids: CASSQRSLLNTDTQYF. The CDR3 DNA follows: TGTGCCAGCAGTCAACGATCACTCCTCAACACAGATACGCAGTATTTT.

The V call is TRBV18, the J call TRBJ2-3, with D possibly matching TRBD1 (6 bases). The CDR3 runs to 15 residues. V shed 0 bases and J shed 5 bases, with 12 bases lying between them. Per germline, CDR1 KGHSH and CDR2 LQKENI. CDR3 residues: CASSPPSPGVDTQYF. CDR3 nucleotide sequence: TGTGCCAGCTCACCACCGAGTCCAGGGGTAGATACGCAGTATTTT.